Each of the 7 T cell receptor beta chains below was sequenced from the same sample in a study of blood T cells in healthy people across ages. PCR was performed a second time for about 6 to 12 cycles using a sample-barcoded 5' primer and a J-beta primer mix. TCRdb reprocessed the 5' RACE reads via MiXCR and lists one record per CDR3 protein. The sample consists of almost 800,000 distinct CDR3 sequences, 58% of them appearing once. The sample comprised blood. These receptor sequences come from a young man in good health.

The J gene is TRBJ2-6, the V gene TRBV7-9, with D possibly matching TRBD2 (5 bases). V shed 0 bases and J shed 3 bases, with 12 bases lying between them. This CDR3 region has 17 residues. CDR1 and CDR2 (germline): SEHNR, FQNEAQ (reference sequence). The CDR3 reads CASSLASPGDGANVLTF. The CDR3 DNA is TGTGCCAGCAGCTTAGCTTCCCCCGGGGATGGGGCCAACGTCCTGACTTTC.

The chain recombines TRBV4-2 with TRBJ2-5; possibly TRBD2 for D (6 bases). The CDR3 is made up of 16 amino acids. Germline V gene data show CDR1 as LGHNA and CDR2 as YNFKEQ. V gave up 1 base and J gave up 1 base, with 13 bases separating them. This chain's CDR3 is CASSQGSGPTQETQYF. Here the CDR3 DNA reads TGTGCCAGCAGCCAAGGTAGCGGCCCGACCCAAGAGACCCAGTACTTC.

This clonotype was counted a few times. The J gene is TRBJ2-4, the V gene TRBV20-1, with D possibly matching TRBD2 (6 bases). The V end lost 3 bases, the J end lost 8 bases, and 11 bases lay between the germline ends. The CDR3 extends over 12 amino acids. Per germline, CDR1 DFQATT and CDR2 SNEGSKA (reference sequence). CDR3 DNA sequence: TGCAGTGCTAGCGGGAGCGCAGACATTCAGTACTTC. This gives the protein CSASGSADIQYF.

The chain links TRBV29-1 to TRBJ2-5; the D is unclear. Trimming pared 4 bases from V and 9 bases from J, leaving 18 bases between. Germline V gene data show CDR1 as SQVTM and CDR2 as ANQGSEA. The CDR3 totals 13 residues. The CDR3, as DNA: TGCAGCGTTGCGTCGGGCCTTAGAACGGCCCAGTACTTC. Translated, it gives CSVASGLRTAQYF.

CDR3 sequence reads: CASSRRVSYNEQFF. DNA for the CDR3: TGTGCCAGCAGCCGCAGAGTTTCCTACAATGAGCAGTTCTTC. This chain connects TRBV7-2 to TRBJ2-1; D not certain. The germline V gene encodes CDR1 SGHTA and CDR2 FQGNSA. The V gene lost 5 bases and the J gene lost 1 base, with 9 bases spanning the gap. The CDR3 loop spans 14 amino acids.

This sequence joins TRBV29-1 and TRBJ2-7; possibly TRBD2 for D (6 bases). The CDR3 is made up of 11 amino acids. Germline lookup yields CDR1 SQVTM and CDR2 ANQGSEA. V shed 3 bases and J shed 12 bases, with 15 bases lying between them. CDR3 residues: CSVESVAGRYF. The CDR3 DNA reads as TGCAGCGTTGAGTCAGTGGCGGGGCGGTACTTC.

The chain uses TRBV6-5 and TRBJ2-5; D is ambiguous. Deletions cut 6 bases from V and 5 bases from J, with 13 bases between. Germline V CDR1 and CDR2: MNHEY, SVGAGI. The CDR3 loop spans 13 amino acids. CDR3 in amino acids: CASRPVSRETQYF. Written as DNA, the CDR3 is TGTGCCAGCAGACCGGTTAGTCGGGAGACCCAGTACTTC.